The 2 T cell receptor beta chains reported below all come from one sample, sequenced in a study of CD8 T cells in ankylosing spondylitis. TCRdb called the 5' RACE reads again in MiXCR, with one record for every CDR3 protein. The table includes 50,000 to 60,000 distinct CDR3 sequences, roughly 7.3% detected once. Sequences were obtained from blood, either unsorted or a sorted T cell fraction (not recorded which). These receptors originate from a female donor with ankylosing spondylitis or in good health (not recorded which).

This clonotype showed up many times. The chain employs TRBV10-3 and TRBJ2-7; perhaps TRBD1 as D (6 bases). The V end lost 5 bases, the J end lost 3 bases, and 17 bases lay between the germline ends. CDR1 ENHRY and CDR2 SYGVKD come from the germline V gene. The CDR3 totals 15 residues. The CDR3 reads CAISLGMRTDYEQYF. The CDR3 nucleotides read TGTGCCATCAGTTTGGGGATGCGGACAGACTACGAGCAGTACTTC.

This clonotype was seen many times. This chain connects TRBV6-1 to TRBJ1-4; D is ambiguous. The V gene lost 1 base and the J gene lost 5 bases, with 8 bases spanning the gap. CDR1 and CDR2 from the germline V gene are MNHNS and SASEGT. The CDR3 runs to 14 residues. CDR3: CASSEGTENEKLFF. The CDR3 nucleotides are TGTGCCAGCAGTGAAGGGACGGAGAATGAAAAACTGTTTTTT.